The next 20 T cell receptor beta chains were all read from a single sample in a study of shared clonotypes between healthy human individuals. The table came from immunoSEQ multiplex PCR; TCRdb's copy has only in-frame clones and leaves some out. There are approximately 980,000 clones in the sample; 70% to 85% occur only once, and roughly 1.5% lies in the top ten. The sequencing input was memory CD4+ T cells sorted from blood. Stated subset: CD45RA-negative fraction. The receptors were sampled from a man between 18 and 35 years old in good health.

The chain combines TRBV5-6 with TRBJ2-3; perhaps TRBD2 as D (5 bases). V lost 4 bases and J lost 1, with 10 bases in between. This CDR3 contains 14 residues. The germline gives CDR1 SGHDT, CDR2 YYEEEE. The CDR3 coding sequence is TGTGCCAGCAGCCCGGACTGGGGCACAGATACGCAGTATTTT. This encodes CASSPDWGTDTQYF.

The chain couples TRBV4-1 to TRBJ2-4; 9 nucleotides align to TRBD1. The CDR3 is 19 amino acids. Germline V gene data show CDR1 as MGHRA and CDR2 as YSYEKL. V lost 1 base to trimming and J lost 3 bases; unmatched junction nucleotides: 13. The CDR3 protein is CASSQGPTGGGGDKNIQYF. As DNA, the CDR3 is TGCGCCAGCAGCCAAGGACCAACAGGGGGCGGGGGAGACAAAAACATTCAGTACTTC.

A remark on this clone: The identical CDR3 is also encoded by other nucleotide sequences in the sample. This rearrangement joins TRBV6-1 to TRBJ2-5; a weak D match, TRBD1 (6 bases). This CDR3 is 12 amino acids long. V was shortened by 3 bases and J by 5 bases, with 7 bases between the two germline ends. Germline V gene lookup returns CDR1 MNHNS and CDR2 SASEGT. This CDR3 is CASSERGETQYF. The CDR3 DNA reads as TGTGCCAGCAGTGAGAGGGGGGAGACCCAGTACTTC.

The rearrangement links TRBV7-2 to TRBJ2-1, with 8 bases lining up with TRBD1. The CDR3 spans 13 residues. V dropped 10 bases and J dropped 6; count of bases not matched to a gene: 8. Germline-derived CDR1 and CDR2 are SGHTA and FQGNSA. CDR3 residues: CAITPDRGNEQFF. CDR3 DNA: TGTGCCATTACACCCGACAGGGGCAATGAGCAGTTCTTC.

The rearrangement joins TRBV2 to TRBJ2-7, with D hard to call. V lost 2 bases and J lost 0, with 5 bases in between. The CDR3 is 13 amino acids. CDR1 and CDR2 (germline): SNHLY, FYNNEI. CDR3 amino acids: CASSEYFSYEQYF. The CDR3 coding sequence is TGTGCCAGCAGTGAATACTTCTCCTACGAGCAGTACTTC.

The chain has TRBV4-3 and TRBJ2-7, with D tentatively TRBD1 or TRBD2 (5 bases each). The V gene's germline CDR1 is LGHNA and CDR2 YSLEER. Trimming stripped 3 bases from V and 0 bases from J, with 15 bases between. CDR3 length: 16 residues. The CDR3 sequence is CASSQGPGGGSYEQYF. CDR3 in DNA: TGCGCCAGCAGCCAGGGACCCGGCGGAGGCTCCTACGAGCAGTACTTC.

In nucleotides, the CDR3 is TGCGCCAGCAGCTCAACCGACAGGAGTCCAGGTGGCTACACCTTC. Amino acids: CASSSTDRSPGGYTF. This chain links TRBV5-1 with TRBJ1-2; a weak D match, TRBD1 (6 bases). Germline V gene data show CDR1 as SGHRS and CDR2 as YFSETQ. The CDR3 totals 15 residues. The V and J ends lost 3 bases and 7 bases respectively, with 19 bases between them.

The chain is built from TRBV5-4 and TRBJ2-1; 13 nucleotides line up with TRBD2. V lost 3 bases and J lost 0; bases outside the gene matches: 6. The germline V gene encodes CDR1 SGHNT and CDR2 YYREEE (reference sequence). This CDR3 spans 18 amino acids. In DNA form, the CDR3 reads TGTGCCAGCAGCTCCGGGACTAGCGGGATGAGCTCCTACAATGAGCAGTTCTTC. This encodes CASSSGTSGMSSYNEQFF.

The CDR3 coding sequence is TGTGCCAGCAGTAGACAGGAAATTTACGAGCAGTACTTC. Protein sequence: CASSRQEIYEQYF. The V call is TRBV5-4, the J call TRBJ2-7; weak D call: TRBD1 (6 bases). Germline CDR1 reads SGHNT; CDR2 reads YYREEE (reference sequence). The V gene lost 5 bases and the J gene lost 4 bases, with 13 bases spanning the gap. The length of the CDR3 is 13 residues.

The chain recombines TRBV29-1 with TRBJ2-7; TRBD1 aligns across 9 bases. The CDR3 totals 12 residues. CDR1 is SQVTM, CDR2 ANQGSEA, per germline. The V gene end was trimmed by 8 bases and the J gene end by 4 bases; junction bases not matched to a gene: 6. The CDR3: CSFKGTGYEQYF. CDR3 bases: TGCAGCTTCAAGGGGACAGGGTACGAGCAGTACTTC.

V and J are TRBV28 and TRBJ1-6; the match to TRBD1 covers 8 bases. Germline CDR1 is MDHEN and CDR2 is SYDVKM. J was trimmed by 7 bases and V by 5 bases; bases with no gene match: 10. This CDR3 has 16 residues. CDR3 residues: CASSGLDRDSNSPLHF. The CDR3 bases are TGTGCCAGCAGTGGGTTGGACAGGGATTCGAATTCACCCCTCCACTTT.

The chain combines TRBV14 with TRBJ2-5; D gene unclear. This CDR3 region has 15 residues. Looked up from germline, CDR1 is SGHDN and CDR2 is FVKESK. V shed 4 bases and J shed 5 bases, with 17 bases lying between them. CDR3 bases: TGTGCCAGCAGCCGGATAGCCCCGTCTCAGGAGACCCAGTACTTC. Its protein product is CASSRIAPSQETQYF.

The V and J genes are TRBV9 and TRBJ1-1; tentatively, D is TRBD1 (5 bases). This CDR3 comprises 17 residues. Per germline, CDR1 SGDLS and CDR2 YYNGEE. V was clipped by 0 bases and J by 7 bases, with 22 bases between them. CDR3 amino acids: CASSVAPPGQGKDEAFF. Here the CDR3 DNA reads TGTGCCAGCAGCGTAGCCCCACCTGGGCAGGGCAAGGATGAAGCTTTCTTT.

The chain combines TRBV29-1 with TRBJ2-7; 7 nucleotides match TRBD1. V lost 5 bases, J lost 6 bases, and 4 bases stayed unmatched. The CDR3 is made up of 11 amino acids. CDR1 is SQVTM, CDR2 ANQGSEA, per germline. In nucleotides, the CDR3 is TGCAGCGTTCAAAGGGGGCGCGAGCAGTACTTC. Residues: CSVQRGREQYF.

V is TRBV19 and J is TRBJ1-6, with 10 bases matching TRBD1. CDR3 length equals 15 residues. Trimming at V came to 5 bases and at J to 9 bases, leaving 7 bases not matched to a gene. Germline V gives CDR1 LNHDA, CDR2 SQIVND (reference sequence). The CDR3 region is CASSPLDRGISPLHF. The CDR3 DNA is TGTGCCAGTAGTCCCTTGGACAGGGGGATTTCACCCCTCCACTTT. Using reference TRBV19 and TRBJ1-6 for the parts outside the CDR3, the full variable domain is DGGITQSPKYLFRKEGQNVTLSCEQNLNHDAMYWYRQDPGQGLRLIYYSQIVNDFQKGDIAEGYSVSREKKESFPLTVTSAQKNPTAFYLCASSPLDRGISPLHFGNGTRLTVT.

A remark on this clone: At one of its ends the junction is not consistent with the germline gene, which may arise from a read error. The V gene is TRBV5-1, the J gene TRBJ2-5, with D unclear. Germline assignment: CDR1 SGHRS and CDR2 YFSETQ. The CDR3 is made up of 12 amino acids. CDR3 sequence: CASSLAQATQYF. CDR3 nucleotide sequence: TGCGCCAGCAGCTTGGCCCAAGCGACCCAGTACTTC.

This clone has just one count. The gene calls are TRBV6-6 and TRBJ2-5; possible D gene TRBD2, 6 bases. The germline CDR1 and CDR2 sequences are MNHNY and SVGAGI (reference sequence). This CDR3 comprises 12 residues. V was cut by 2 bases and J by 10 bases, with 11 bases left in between. Here the CDR3 DNA reads TGTGCCAGCAGTTACCCCGCCGGGAGCCAGTACTTC. Its translation: CASSYPAGSQYF.

This clone came up a few times. This sequence joins TRBV30 and TRBJ2-3; 8 bases line up with TRBD1. From germline, CDR1 is GTSNPN and CDR2 SVGIG (reference sequence). Unmatched junction bases numbered 3, after V lost 3 bases and J lost 4 bases. The CDR3 spans 13 residues. The CDR3 spells CAWSAGGADTQYF. The DNA for the CDR3 is TGTGCCTGGAGCGCAGGGGGCGCAGATACGCAGTATTTT.

This clone showed up just a few times. The rearrangement joins TRBV7-8 to TRBJ2-1; D is unclear. The germline V gene has CDR1 SGHVS and CDR2 FQNEAQ. V lost 5 bases to trimming and J lost 7 bases, with 9 bases between them. CDR3 length: 12 amino acids. CDR3 in DNA: TGTGCCAGCAGCCCAAGTAGAAATGAGCAGTTCTTC. Protein sequence: CASSPSRNEQFF.

The gene calls are TRBV11-2 and TRBJ2-5; 11 bases fit TRBD1. V lost 5 bases to trimming and J lost 4 bases; unmatched junction nucleotides: 6. This CDR3 is 15 amino acids long. Germline V gene lookup returns CDR1 SGHAT and CDR2 FQNNGV. DNA for the CDR3: TGTGCCAGCAGCGACCCCGGGACAGGGGGAGAGACCCAGTACTTC. Its translation: CASSDPGTGGETQYF.